This T cell receptor beta chain was recorded in a study of blood T cell repertoires in COVID-19 (dated by TCRdb to the early 2020s). Regarding the complete study: The collaborator samples originated in the United States, Italy and Spain and spanned the acute and convalescent phases of COVID-19. Sample metadata almost always included a de-identified subject ID, COVID-19 status, age in years and sex. The repertoires were released in a freely available public database meant as a resource for research on the immune response to SARS-CoV-2. The dataset comprised deeply sampled blood TCRbeta repertoires from subjects exposed to, actively infected with, or recovered from COVID-19. Samples came from the ongoing ImmuneRACE study (first 160 participants) plus 1,254 subjects from 6 global collaborators. Where available, HLA class I and class II types were obtained from metadata supplied by the sample provider rather than from assay-based typing. The prospective study material was composed of cDNA or gDNA derived from T cells, B-cell-depleted T cells, or PBMCs.

Each collaborating institution followed its own protocols to collect whole blood in K2EDTA tubes. Collaborator samples were shipped for TCRbeta analysis as frozen whole blood, isolated PBMCs, or DNA extracted from either sample type. Counted from cysteine to phenylalanine, this CDR3 has 15 amino acids. Only the CDR3 DNA stays, 45 bases, in frame from base 1. V is trimmed back by 5 bases and J by 7 bases, and the junction contains 10 bases that no gene match accounts for. The germline V gene (reference sequence) sets CDR1 to SEHNR and CDR2 to FQNEAQ. The research as a whole found: The quantity of clinical and demographic metadata differed by source and by participant and was supplied without curation.

Turning to this clone: No cognate antigen has been identified for it. One base away there is no much larger clone; base qualities are not given.

TCRbeta CDR3 regions were amplified from genomic DNA using the immunoSEQ Assay, a bias-controlled multiplex PCR. Concerning the study's data processing: Nucleated cell counts per sample were estimated from amplification of reference gene primers within the assay. Sequence reads were collapsed and filtered to measure the absolute abundance of every unique TCRbeta CDR3 rearrangement. For each sample, productive Simpson clonality was calculated as the square root of Simpson's diversity index over productive rearrangements. TCRdb re-hosts the immuneACCESS table, in-frame sequences only. Its copies lack some clones; in the studies checked, an unresolved V gene accounts for under half of them, and the cause for the rest is not known. The DNA was the basis for D and trimming; V, J and clone size are from that table. This sample gives 120,000 to 150,000 clones in total; approximately 91% of them show up just once. The ten largest clonotypes hold 8% to 11% of the sample.

The sequence was collected from a man in his forties or fifties with active or convalescent COVID-19. The sample was peripheral blood. The rearranged chain carries TRBV7-9 and TRBJ1-4; 7 nucleotides in the junction match TRBD1. At the DNA level, the sequence is TGTGCCAGCAGCAGAACAGGGGATGGCGGTGAAAAACTGTTTTTT. It is translated as CASSRTGDGGEKLFF. With all but the CDR3 taken from the reference TRBV7-9 and TRBJ1-4 genes, the full variable domain is: DTGVSQNPRHKITKRGQNVTFRCDPISEHNRLYWYRQTLGQGPEFLTYFQNEAQLEKSRLLSDRFSAERPKGSFSTLEIQRTEQGDSAMYLCASSRTGDGGEKLFFGSGTQLSVL.